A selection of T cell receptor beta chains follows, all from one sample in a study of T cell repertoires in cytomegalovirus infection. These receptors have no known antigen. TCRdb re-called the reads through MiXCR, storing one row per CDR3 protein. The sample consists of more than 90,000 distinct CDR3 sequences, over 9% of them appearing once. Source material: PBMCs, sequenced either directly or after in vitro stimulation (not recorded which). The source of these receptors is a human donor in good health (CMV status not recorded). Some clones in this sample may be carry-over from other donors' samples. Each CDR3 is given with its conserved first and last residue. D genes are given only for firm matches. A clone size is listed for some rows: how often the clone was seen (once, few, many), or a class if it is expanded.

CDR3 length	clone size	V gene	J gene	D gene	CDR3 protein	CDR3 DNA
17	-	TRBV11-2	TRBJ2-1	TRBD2	CASSATTGLNVGNEQFF	TGTGCCAGCAGCGCTACAACGGGACTAAATGTGGGCAATGAGCAGTTCTTC
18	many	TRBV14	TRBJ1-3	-	CASSQDFTGTTSGNTIYF	TGTGCCAGCAGCCAAGATTTCACAGGAACAACCTCTGGAAACACCATATATTTT
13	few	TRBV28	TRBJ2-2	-	CASSLFGTGELFF	TGTGCCAGCAGTTTATTTGGAACCGGGGAGCTGTTTTTT
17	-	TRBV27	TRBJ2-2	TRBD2	CASSQLAGGGNTGELFF	TGTGCCAGCAGTCAACTAGCGGGAGGTGGAAACACCGGGGAGCTGTTTTTT
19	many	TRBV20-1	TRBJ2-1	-	CSARDRGTVIASSYNEQFF	TGCAGTGCTAGAGATCGCGGGACAGTCATAGCGAGCTCCTACAATGAGCAGTTCTTC
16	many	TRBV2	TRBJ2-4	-	CASSASGGMAKNIQYF	TGTGCCAGCAGTGCCAGTGGAGGGATGGCCAAAAACATTCAGTACTTC
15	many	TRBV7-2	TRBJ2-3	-	CASSAFGGGTDTQYF	TGTGCCAGCAGCGCCTTTGGAGGGGGCACAGATACGCAGTATTTT
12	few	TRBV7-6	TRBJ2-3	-	CASSSRKGTQYF	TGTGCCAGCAGCTCCCGGAAGGGTACGCAGTATTTT
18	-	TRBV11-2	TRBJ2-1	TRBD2	CASSLVPREGLYYNEQFF	TGTGCCAGCAGCTTAGTTCCGCGGGAGGGACTATATTACAATGAGCAGTTCTTC
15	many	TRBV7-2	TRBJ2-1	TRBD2	CASSPTSVGYNEQFF	TGTGCCAGCAGTCCTACTAGCGTCGGGTACAATGAGCAGTTCTTC
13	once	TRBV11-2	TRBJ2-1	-	CASTVGGYNEQFF	TGTGCCAGCACCGTCGGCGGCTACAATGAGCAGTTCTTC
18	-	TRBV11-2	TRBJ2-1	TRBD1	CGSSGRGNKGGSYNEQFF	TGTGGCAGCAGCGGCAGGGGGAATAAGGGTGGCTCCTACAATGAGCAGTTCTTC
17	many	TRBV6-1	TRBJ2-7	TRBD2	CASSETSWEGINYEQYF	TGTGCCAGCAGTGAAACATCATGGGAGGGCATTAACTACGAGCAGTACTTC
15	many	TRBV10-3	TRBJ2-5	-	CAISAVKGVQETQYF	TGTGCCATCAGTGCGGTAAAGGGAGTCCAAGAGACCCAGTACTTC
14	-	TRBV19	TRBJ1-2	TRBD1	CASSRQGRLDGYTF	TGTGCCAGTAGTAGACAGGGCAGGCTGGATGGCTACACCTTC
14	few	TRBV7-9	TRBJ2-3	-	CASRGRRGADTQYF	TGTGCCAGCAGGGGCCGGCGGGGCGCAGATACGCAGTATTTT
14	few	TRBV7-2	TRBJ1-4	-	CASSLVGTGEKLFF	TGTGCCAGCAGCTTAGTAGGGACGGGGGAAAAACTGTTTTTT
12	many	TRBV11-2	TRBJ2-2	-	CASSPQAGELFF	TGTGCCAGCAGCCCTCAGGCCGGGGAGCTGTTTTTT
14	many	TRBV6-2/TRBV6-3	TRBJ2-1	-	CASDSGAPYNEQFF	TGTGCCAGCGACAGCGGAGCGCCCTACAATGAGCAGTTCTTC
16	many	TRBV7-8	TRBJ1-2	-	CASSQDRWRVDYGYTF	TGTGCCAGCAGCCAGGACCGATGGAGGGTGGACTATGGCTACACCTTC
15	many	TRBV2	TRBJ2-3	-	CASRETGPSTDTQYF	TGTGCCAGCAGGGAGACAGGTCCTAGCACAGATACGCAGTATTTT
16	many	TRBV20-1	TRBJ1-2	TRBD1	CSARGPGQGLNYGYTF	TGCAGTGCTAGAGGGCCGGGACAGGGACTTAACTATGGCTACACCTTC
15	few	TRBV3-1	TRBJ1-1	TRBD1	CASSHSDRANTEAFF	TGTGCCAGCAGCCATTCGGACAGGGCGAACACTGAAGCTTTCTTT
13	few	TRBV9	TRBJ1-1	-	CASSDEIGTEAFF	TGTGCCAGCAGCGACGAAATAGGCACTGAAGCTTTCTTT
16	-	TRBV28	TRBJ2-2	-	CASSFSGQLRPGELFF	TGTGCCAGCAGTTTTTCGGGCCAGCTGAGGCCCGGGGAGCTGTTTTTT
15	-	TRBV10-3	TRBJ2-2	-	CAISEYSSNTGELFF	TGTGCCATCAGTGAGTACTCCTCGAACACCGGGGAGCTGTTTTTT
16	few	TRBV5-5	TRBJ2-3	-	CASSLGLGTSTDTQYF	TGTGCCAGCAGCTTGGGACTAGGCACTTCCACAGATACGCAGTATTTT
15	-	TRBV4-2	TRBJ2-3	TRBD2	CASSQSGTSGITQYF	TGTGCCAGCAGCCAGTCCGGGACTAGCGGGATTACGCAGTATTTT
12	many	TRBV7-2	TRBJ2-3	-	CASSRGADTQYF	TGTGCCAGCAGCAGGGGAGCAGATACGCAGTATTTT
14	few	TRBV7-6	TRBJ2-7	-	CASSPPQVGDEQYF	TGTGCCAGCAGCCCTCCACAGGTCGGGGACGAGCAGTACTTC
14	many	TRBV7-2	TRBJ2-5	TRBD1	CASSRTGGEKTQYF	TGTGCCAGCAGCCGGACAGGGGGCGAGAAGACCCAGTACTTC
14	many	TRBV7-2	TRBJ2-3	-	CASSLERARDTQYF	TGTGCCAGCAGCTTAGAGCGGGCGAGGGATACGCAGTATTTT
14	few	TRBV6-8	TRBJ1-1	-	CASSYFGRNTEAFF	TGTGCCAGCAGTTACTTCGGACGGAACACTGAAGCTTTCTTT
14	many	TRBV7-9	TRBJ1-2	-	CASSFLSDPYGYTF	TGTGCCAGCAGCTTTTTATCGGACCCCTATGGCTACACCTTC
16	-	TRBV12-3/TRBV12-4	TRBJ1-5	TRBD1	CASSPGTGLYNQPQHF	TGTGCCAGCAGTCCCGGGACAGGGCTATACAATCAGCCCCAGCATTTT
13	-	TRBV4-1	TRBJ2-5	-	CASSQTLQGTQYF	TGCGCCAGCAGCCAAACACTCCAAGGGACCCAGTACTTC
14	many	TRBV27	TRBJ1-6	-	CASSLQGAGSPLHF	TGTGCCAGCAGTTTACAAGGGGCGGGTTCACCCCTCCACTTT
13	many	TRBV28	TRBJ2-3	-	CASILSGADTQYF	TGTGCCAGCATTCTGTCTGGGGCAGATACGCAGTATTTT
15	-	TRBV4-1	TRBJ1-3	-	CASSQVLNSGNTIYF	TGCGCCAGCAGCCAAGTATTGAACTCTGGAAACACCATATATTTT
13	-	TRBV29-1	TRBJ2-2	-	CSVEGPTTGELFF	TGCAGCGTTGAAGGGCCAACCACCGGGGAGCTGTTTTTT
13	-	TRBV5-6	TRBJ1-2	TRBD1	CASAQGTEYGYTF	TGTGCCAGCGCCCAGGGGACAGAGTATGGCTACACCTTC
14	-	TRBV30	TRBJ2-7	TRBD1	CAWETGGLIYEQYF	TGTGCCTGGGAGACAGGGGGCCTGATCTACGAGCAGTACTTC
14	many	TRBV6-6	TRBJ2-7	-	CASSPWENSYEQYF	TGTGCCAGCAGTCCTTGGGAGAATTCCTACGAGCAGTACTTC
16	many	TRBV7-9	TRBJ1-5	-	CASSNNRAPPGVPQHF	TGTGCCAGCAGCAACAACCGGGCACCGCCGGGGGTGCCCCAGCATTTT
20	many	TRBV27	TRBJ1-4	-	CATDIRPSGGKIATNEKLFF	TGTGCCACCGACATCCGGCCGAGCGGGGGAAAGATAGCAACTAATGAAAAACTGTTTTTT